The present TCR beta chain was sequenced within a study of cytomegalovirus exposure and HLA in healthy donors. The study, taken as a whole, reports: Under in vitro conditions, a few CMV-associated chains were confirmed as specific for CMV antigens. TCR clusters originating in the first cohort tended to co-occur in the approximately 120 validation repertoires, according to a later analysis.

V was clipped by 3 bases and J by 1 base; unmatched bases: 5. This CDR3 has 16 amino acids. Germline V gives CDR1 KGHSH, CDR2 LQKENI. Measured with immunoSEQ multiplex PCR; TCRdb has only the in-frame clones, and not every one. The repertoire has under 75,000 clones, almost 97% of them found once; the top ten carry under 1.5%. To note about this clone: Its antigen remains unidentified.

This chain connects TRBV18 to TRBJ2-2, with 7 positions matching TRBD2. This TCR was recovered from a young woman in good health and CMV-seronegative. Sequencing was performed on PBMCs. CDR3: CASSPSLAENTGELFF. CDR3 in DNA: TGTGCCAGCTCACCGAGTCTAGCGGAGAACACCGGGGAGCTGTTTTTT.